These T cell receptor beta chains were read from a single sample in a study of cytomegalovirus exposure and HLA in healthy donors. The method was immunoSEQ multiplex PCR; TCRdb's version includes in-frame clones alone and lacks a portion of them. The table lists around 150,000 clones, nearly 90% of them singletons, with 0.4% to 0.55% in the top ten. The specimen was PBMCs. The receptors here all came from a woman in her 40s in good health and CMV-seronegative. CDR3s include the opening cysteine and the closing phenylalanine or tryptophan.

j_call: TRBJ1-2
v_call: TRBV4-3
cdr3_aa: CASSQDSGGLYGYTF

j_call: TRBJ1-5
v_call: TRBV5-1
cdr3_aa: CASSLDGSQPQHF

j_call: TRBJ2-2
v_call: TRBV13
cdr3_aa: CASSLDRNTGELFF

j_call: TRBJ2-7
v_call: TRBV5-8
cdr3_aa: CASSPRNEQYF

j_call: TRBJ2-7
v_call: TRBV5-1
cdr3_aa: CASRGGQGYEQYF

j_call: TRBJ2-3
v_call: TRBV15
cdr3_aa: CATSGGTHVSDTQYF

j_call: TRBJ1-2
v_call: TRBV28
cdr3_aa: CASSTGALYGYTF

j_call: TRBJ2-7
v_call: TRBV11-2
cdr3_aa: CASSLTSVPPGGRYEQYF

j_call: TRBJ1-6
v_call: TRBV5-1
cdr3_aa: CARIWTGSNSPLHF

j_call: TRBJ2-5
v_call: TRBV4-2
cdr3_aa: CASSNEETQYF

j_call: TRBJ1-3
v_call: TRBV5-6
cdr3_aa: CASSLSSGNTIYF

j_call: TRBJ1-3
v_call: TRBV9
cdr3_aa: CASSATGGGNTIYF

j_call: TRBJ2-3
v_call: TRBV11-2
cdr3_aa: CASSLRSGSDTDTQYF

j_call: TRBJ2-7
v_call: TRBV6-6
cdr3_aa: CASIRQGTYEQYF

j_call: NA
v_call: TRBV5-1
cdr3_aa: CASSLSGGGYEQYF

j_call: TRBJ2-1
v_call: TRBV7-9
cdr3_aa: CSSSLAPRETYNEQFF

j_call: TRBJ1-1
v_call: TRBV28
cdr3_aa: CASSLSSGQLNTEAFF

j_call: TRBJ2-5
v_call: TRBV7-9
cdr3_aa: CASSPRTGGRETQYF

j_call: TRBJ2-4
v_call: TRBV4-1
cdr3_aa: CASSQTSTTGTSGTGNIQYF

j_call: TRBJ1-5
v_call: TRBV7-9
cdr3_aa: CASSLVGQPQHF

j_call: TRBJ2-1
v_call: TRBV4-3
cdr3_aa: CASSQDRLLGAGVNNEQFF

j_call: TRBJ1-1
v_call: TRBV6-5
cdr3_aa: CASSWTGGVSTEAFF

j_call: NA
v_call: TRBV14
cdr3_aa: CASSLSGSSYEQYF

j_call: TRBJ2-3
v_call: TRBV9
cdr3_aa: CASSVVAAKTDTQYF

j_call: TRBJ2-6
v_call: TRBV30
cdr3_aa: CAWSVGLMGSGANVLTF

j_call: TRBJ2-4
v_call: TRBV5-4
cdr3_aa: CASSLGGETGIQYF

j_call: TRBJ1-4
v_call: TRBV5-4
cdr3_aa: CASSLDRGTGEKLFF

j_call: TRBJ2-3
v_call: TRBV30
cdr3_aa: CAWNRGGGGTDTQYF

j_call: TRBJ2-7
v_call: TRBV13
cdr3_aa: CASSFGTGSFPLSYEQYF

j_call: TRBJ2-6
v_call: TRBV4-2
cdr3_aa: CASSQAQGAGANVLTF

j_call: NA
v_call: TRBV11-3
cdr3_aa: CASSLSPSGSFNEQYF

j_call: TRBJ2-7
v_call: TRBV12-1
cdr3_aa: CASSFQGSYEQYF

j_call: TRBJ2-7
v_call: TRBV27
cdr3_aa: CASTGGAPYYEQYF

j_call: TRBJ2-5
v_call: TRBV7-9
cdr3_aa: CSSSSLPQETQYF

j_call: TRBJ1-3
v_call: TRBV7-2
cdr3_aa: CASSLRQGAIQGTIYF

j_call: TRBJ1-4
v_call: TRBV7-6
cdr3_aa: CASSFGTGGREKLFF

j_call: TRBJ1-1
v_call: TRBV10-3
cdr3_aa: CAISEPDRKAFF

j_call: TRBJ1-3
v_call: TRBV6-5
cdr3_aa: CASSETSGNTIYF

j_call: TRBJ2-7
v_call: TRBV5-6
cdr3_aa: CASSLRQRLHEQYF

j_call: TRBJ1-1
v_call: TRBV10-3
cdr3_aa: CAIKDSGLNTEAFF

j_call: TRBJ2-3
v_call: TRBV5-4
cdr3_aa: CASSTPPPADTQYF

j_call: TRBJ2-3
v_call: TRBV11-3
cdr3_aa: CASSLGLAGGGTDTQYF

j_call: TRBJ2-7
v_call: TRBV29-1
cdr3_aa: CSVARKIDYEQYF

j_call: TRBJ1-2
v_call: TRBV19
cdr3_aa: CASSLRQGADGYTF

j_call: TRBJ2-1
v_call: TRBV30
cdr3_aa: CAWSGTSGRSLLYNEQFF

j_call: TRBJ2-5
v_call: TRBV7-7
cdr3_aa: CASSPWRGDQTQYF

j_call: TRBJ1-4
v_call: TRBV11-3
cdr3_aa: CASSLTGQALANEKLFF

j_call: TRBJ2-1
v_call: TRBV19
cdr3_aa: CASSSGTYNEQFF

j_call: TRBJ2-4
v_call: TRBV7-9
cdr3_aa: CASSTASRGIGNIQYF

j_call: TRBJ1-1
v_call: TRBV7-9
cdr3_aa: CASRGQGGTEAFF

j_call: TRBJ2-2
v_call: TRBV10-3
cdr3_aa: CAISGLVRGGELFF

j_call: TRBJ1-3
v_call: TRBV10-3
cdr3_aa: CAITQGRNTIYF

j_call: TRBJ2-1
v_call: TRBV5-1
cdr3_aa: CASSSGTSVNEQFF

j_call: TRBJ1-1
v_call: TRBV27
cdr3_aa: CASSPGLTRNTEAFF

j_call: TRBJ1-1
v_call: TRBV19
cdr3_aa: CASRPGHYNTEAFF

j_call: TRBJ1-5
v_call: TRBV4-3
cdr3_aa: CASSLAGNQPQHF

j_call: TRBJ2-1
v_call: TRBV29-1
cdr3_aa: CSVEWLANNEQFF

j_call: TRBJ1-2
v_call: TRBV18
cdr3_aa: CASSPGQGEIGYTF

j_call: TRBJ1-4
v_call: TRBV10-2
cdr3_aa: CASSAIGDRGLSGEKLFF

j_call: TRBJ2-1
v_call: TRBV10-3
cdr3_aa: CAITETSGYNEQFF